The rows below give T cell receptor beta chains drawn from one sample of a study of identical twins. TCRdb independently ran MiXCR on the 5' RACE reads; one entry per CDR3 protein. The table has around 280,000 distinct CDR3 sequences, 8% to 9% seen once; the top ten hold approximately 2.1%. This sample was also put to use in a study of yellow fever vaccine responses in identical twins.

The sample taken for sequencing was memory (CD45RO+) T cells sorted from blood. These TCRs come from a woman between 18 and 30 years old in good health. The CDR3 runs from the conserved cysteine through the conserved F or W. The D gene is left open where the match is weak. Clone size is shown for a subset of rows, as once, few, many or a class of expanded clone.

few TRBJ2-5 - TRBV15 CATAGWGETQYF TGTGCCACAGCAGGGTGGGGGGAGACCCAGTACTTC
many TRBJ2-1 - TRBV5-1 CASSLVGGSYNEQFF TGCGCCAGCAGCTTGGTCGGGGGAAGCTACAATGAGCAGTTCTTC
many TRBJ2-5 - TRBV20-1 CSAIRGWGETQYF TGCAGTGCGATCCGGGGATGGGGGGAGACCCAGTACTTC
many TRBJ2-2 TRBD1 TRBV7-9 CASSQPRGQSDWELFF TGTGCCAGCAGCCAACCTCGGGGACAGAGTGATTGGGAGCTGTTTTTT
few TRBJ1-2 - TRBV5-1 CASSLSGVVDGYTF TGCGCCAGCAGCTTGTCGGGAGTAGTAGATGGCTACACCTTC
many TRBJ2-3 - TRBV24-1 CATSDPLASKQYF TGTGCCACCAGTGACCCATTAGCGAGTAAGCAGTATTTT
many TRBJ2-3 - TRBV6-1 CASSERAADF TGTGCCAGCAGTGAACGGGCCGCGGATTTT
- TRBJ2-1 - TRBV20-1 CSARVRGLIGTSIYNEQFF TGCAGTGCTAGAGTGAGGGGCCTGATTGGGACGAGCATCTACAATGAGCAGTTCTTC
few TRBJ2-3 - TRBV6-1 CASSPTPGDTQYF TGTGCCAGCAGCCCCACTCCAGGGGATACGCAGTATTTT
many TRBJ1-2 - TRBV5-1 CASSSSWTSGYTF TGCGCCAGCAGCTCTTCCTGGACGTCCGGCTACACCTTC
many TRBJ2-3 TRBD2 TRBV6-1 CASSQGLAPDTQYF TGTGCCAGCAGCCAGGGACTAGCGCCAGATACGCAGTATTTT
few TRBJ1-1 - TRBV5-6 CASSTPPGIENTEAFF TGTGCCAGCAGCACCCCTCCAGGGATCGAGAACACTGAAGCTTTCTTT
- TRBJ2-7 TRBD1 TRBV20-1 CSASTGMGQGRRYEQYF TGCAGTGCTAGCACCGGGATGGGACAGGGGCGTCGCTACGAGCAGTACTTC
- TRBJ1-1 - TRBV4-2 CASSPVSGGQGNTEAFF TGTGCCAGCAGCCCGGTCTCGGGGGGGCAGGGGAACACTGAAGCTTTCTTT
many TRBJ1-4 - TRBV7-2 CASSLIGQGREKLFF TGTGCCAGCAGCTTAATAGGGCAGGGACGTGAAAAACTGTTTTTT
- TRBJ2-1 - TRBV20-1 CSATRDGKFF TGCAGTGCAACGCGGGACGGGAAGTTCTTC
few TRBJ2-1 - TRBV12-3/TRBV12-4 CASSLSARAKKNEQFF TGTGCCAGCAGTTTATCGGCGCGGGCAAAAAAGAATGAGCAGTTCTTC
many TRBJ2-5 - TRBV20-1 CSARVGETQYF TGCAGTGCTAGAGTCGGGGAGACCCAGTACTTC
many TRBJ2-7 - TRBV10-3 CAISESIGVTYEQYF TGTGCCATCAGTGAGTCGATAGGCGTCACCTACGAGCAGTACTTC
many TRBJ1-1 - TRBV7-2 CASSDRQIREAFF TGTGCCAGCAGCGACCGACAGATAAGAGAAGCTTTCTTT
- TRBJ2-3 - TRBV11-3 CASSSPNVPDTQYF TGTGCCAGCAGCTCTCCGAACGTTCCGGATACGCAGTATTTT
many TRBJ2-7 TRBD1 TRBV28 CASSSSTGATSYEQYF TGTGCCAGCAGTTCCTCGACAGGGGCCACCTCCTACGAGCAGTACTTC
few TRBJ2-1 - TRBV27 CASSLWGSYNEQFF TGTGCCAGCAGTTTATGGGGTAGTTACAATGAGCAGTTCTTC
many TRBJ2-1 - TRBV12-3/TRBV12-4 CASSFGVAAKWNEQFF TGTGCCAGCAGTTTCGGGGTGGCCGCCAAGTGGAATGAGCAGTTCTTC
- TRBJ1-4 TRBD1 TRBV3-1 CASTTTGGTNEKLFF TGTGCCAGCACCACTACAGGGGGCACTAATGAAAAACTGTTTTTT
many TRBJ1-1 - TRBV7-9 CASSLEVNHEAFF TGTGCCAGCAGCTTAGAAGTCAATCATGAAGCTTTCTTT
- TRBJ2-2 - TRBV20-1 CSARTNTGELFF TGCAGTGCTAGGACCAACACCGGGGAGCTGTTTTTT
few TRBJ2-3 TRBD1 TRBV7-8 CASSPSDRGPRTDTQYF TGTGCCAGCAGCCCGTCAGACAGGGGCCCTCGCACAGATACGCAGTATTTT
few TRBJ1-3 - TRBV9 CASSVFAGTSDTIYF TGTGCCAGCAGCGTATTTGCCGGGACTTCGGACACCATATATTTT
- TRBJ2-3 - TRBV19 CASSISPGNTDTQYF TGTGCCAGTAGTATATCTCCAGGGAACACAGATACGCAGTATTTT
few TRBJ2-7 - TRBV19 CASRRGGEQYF TGTGCCAGTAGGAGGGGGGGCGAGCAGTACTTC
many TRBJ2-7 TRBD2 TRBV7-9 CASSPGLAVGLYEQYF TGTGCCAGCAGCCCGGGACTAGCGGTTGGTCTCTACGAGCAGTACTTC
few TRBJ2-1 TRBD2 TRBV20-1 CSARPPVGLAGENEQFF TGCAGTGCTAGACCCCCTGTGGGACTAGCGGGAGAAAATGAGCAGTTCTTC
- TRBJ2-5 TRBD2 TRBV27 CASSSPGEGETQYF TGTGCCAGCAGTTCGCCCGGGGAGGGAGAGACCCAGTACTTC
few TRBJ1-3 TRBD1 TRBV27 CASSPWDRAGNTIYF TGTGCCAGCAGTCCTTGGGACAGGGCTGGAAACACCATATATTTT
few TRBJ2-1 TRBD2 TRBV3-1 CASSRGGGRSYEQFF TGTGCCAGCAGCCGCGGTGGCGGGAGAAGTTATGAGCAGTTCTTC
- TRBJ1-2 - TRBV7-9 CASSPKAANYGYTF TGTGCCAGCAGCCCAAAGGCCGCTAACTATGGCTACACCTTC
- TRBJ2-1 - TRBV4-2 CASSQDWRGSYNEQFF TGTGCCAGCAGCCAAGATTGGCGGGGATCCTACAATGAGCAGTTCTTC
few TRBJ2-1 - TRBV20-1 CSAGPVRASEQFF TGCAGTGCTGGCCCCGTCCGGGCGTCTGAGCAGTTCTTC
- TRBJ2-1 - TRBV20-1 CSAEHTRNNEQFF TGCAGTGCTGAGCACACTAGGAACAATGAGCAGTTCTTC
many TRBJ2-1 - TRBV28 CASSLGQIYNEQFF TGTGCCAGCAGTTTGGGGCAGATCTACAATGAGCAGTTCTTC
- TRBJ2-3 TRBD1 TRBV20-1 CSANPGGNTDTQYF TGCAGTGCAAATCCAGGGGGCAACACAGATACGCAGTATTTT
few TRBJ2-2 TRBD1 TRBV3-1 CASSQDRGPFTGELFF TGTGCCAGCAGCCAAGACAGGGGGCCCTTCACCGGGGAGCTGTTTTTT
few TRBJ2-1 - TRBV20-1 CSARDPSGGGDEQFF TGCAGTGCTAGAGATCCTAGCGGAGGGGGCGATGAGCAGTTCTTC
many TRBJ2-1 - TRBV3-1 CASSQGVSVNEQFF TGTGCCAGCAGCCAAGGGGTTAGTGTCAATGAGCAGTTCTTC
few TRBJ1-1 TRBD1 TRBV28 CASSSWTGAKAEAFF TGTGCCAGCAGTTCCTGGACAGGAGCAAAGGCTGAAGCTTTCTTT
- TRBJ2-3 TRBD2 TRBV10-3 CALRLAGASTDTQYF TGTGCCCTAAGACTAGCGGGGGCCTCCACAGATACGCAGTATTTT
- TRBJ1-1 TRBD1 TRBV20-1 CSAKSDRENTEAFF TGCAGTGCCAAATCCGACAGGGAGAACACTGAAGCTTTCTTT
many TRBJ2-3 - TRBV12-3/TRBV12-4 CASSIGTDTQYF TGTGCCAGCAGTATCGGCACAGATACGCAGTATTTT
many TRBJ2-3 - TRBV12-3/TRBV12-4 CASSSEPDTQYF TGTGCCAGCAGTAGCGAACCAGATACGCAGTATTTT
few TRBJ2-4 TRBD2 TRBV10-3 CAIRSKREGLRSKNIQYF TGTGCCATCAGGAGTAAGCGGGAGGGCCTGAGGAGCAAAAACATTCAGTACTTC
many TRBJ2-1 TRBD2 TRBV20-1 CSARALTSGLRSYNEQFF TGCAGTGCTAGAGCCCTGACTAGCGGCCTACGCTCCTACAATGAGCAGTTCTTC